This T cell receptor (beta chain) is drawn from a study of regulatory T cells in long-lasting Graves disease. At the level of the study: Those with persistent Graves' disease had received antithyroid drugs for over 5 years with positive TSH receptor antibodies. Whole-study results and caveats: Persistent Graves' patients showed reduced TCR diversity versus newly diagnosed patients. More public clonotypes were shared by persistent patients (about 2,700) than by new patients (around 990).

Documented time point: persistent/refractory GD, antithyroid drugs over 5 years with positive TRAb. With RNA extracted from PBMCs as input, the TCR library was made. Turning to this clonotype: What it binds is not known.

The CDR3 runs 15 residues. The V and J ends lost 2 bases and 1 base respectively, with 8 bases between them. CDR1 and CDR2 from the germline V gene are LNHDA and SQIVND (reference sequence). Researchers made TCR beta libraries by using iRepertoire HTBI primers and running Arm-PCR on CDR3 regions. Via MiXCR, TCRdb re-called the multiplex PCR reads, giving one row per CDR3 protein. The sample carries around 460,000 distinct CDR3 sequences, under 25% recorded once. This material consisted of peripheral blood mononuclear cells (PBMCs), taken when the disease was refractory, from a patient treated with antithyroid drugs. The chain is built from TRBV19 and TRBJ2-2; D perhaps matches TRBD1 (6 bases). The origin of this receptor is a female donor with Graves disease. Here the CDR3 reads CASSIWGRNTGELFF. As DNA, the CDR3 is TGTGCCAGTAGTATATGGGGGCGGAACACCGGGGAGCTGTTTTTT.